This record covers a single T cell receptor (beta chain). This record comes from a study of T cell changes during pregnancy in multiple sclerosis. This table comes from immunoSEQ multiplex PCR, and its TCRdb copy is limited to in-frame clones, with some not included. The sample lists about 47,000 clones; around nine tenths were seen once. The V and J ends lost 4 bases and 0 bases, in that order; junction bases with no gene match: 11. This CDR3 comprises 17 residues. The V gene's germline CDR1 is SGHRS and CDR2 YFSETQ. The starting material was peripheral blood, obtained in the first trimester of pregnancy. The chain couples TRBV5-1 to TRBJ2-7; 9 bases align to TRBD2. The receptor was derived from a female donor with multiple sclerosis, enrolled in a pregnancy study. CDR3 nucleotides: TGCGCCAGCAGCCGTGGGGCGAGCGGGGGGACCTCCTACGAGCAGTACTTC. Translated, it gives CASSRGASGGTSYEQYF.